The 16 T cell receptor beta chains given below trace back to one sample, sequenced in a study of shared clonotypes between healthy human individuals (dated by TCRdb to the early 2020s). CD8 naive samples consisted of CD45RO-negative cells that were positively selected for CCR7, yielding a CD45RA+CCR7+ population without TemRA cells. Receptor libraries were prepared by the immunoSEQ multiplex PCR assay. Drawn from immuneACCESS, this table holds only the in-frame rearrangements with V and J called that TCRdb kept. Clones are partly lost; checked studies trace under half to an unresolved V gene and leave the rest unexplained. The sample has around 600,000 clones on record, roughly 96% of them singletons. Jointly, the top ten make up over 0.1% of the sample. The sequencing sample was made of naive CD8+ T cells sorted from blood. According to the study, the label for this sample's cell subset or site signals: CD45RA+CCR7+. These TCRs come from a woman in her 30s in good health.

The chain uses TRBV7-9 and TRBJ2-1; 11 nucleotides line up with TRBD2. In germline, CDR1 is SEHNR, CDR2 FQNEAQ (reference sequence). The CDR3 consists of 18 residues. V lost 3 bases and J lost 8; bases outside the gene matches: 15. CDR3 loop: CASSFVLAGAYEVDEQFF. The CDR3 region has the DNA TGTGCCAGCAGCTTTGTACTAGCGGGAGCTTACGAGGTGGATGAGCAGTTCTTC.

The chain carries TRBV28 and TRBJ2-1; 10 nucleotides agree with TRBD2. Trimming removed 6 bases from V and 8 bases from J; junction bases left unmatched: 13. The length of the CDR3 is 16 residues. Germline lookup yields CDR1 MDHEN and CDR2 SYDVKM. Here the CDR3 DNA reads TGTGCCAGCAGCTTGGGGAGGGCTAGCGGGAGTTATGAGCAGTTCTTC. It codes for CASSLGRASGSYEQFF.

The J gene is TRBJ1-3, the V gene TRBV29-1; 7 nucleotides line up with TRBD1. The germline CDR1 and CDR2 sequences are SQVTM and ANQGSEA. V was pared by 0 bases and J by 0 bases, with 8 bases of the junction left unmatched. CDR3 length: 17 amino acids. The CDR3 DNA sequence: TGCAGCGTTGAAGATCGGACAGGAACCGCCTCTGGAAACACCATATATTTT. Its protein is CSVEDRTGTASGNTIYF.

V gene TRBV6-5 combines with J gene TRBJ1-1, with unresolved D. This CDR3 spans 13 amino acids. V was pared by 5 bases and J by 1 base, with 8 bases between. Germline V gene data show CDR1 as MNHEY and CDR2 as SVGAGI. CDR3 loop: CASSPPGNTEAFF. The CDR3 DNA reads TGTGCCAGCAGTCCCCCGGGGAACACTGAAGCTTTCTTT.

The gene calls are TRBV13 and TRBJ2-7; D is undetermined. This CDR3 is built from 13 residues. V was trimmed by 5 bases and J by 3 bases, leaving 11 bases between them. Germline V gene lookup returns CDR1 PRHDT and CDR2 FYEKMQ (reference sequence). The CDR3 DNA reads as TGTGCCAGCAGCAACGACAAGGACTACGAGCAGTACTTC. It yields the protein CASSNDKDYEQYF. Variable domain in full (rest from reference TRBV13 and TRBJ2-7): AAGVIQSPRHLIKEKRETATLKCYPIPRHDTVYWYQQGPGQDPQFLISFYEKMQSDKGSIPDRFSAQQFSDYHSELNMSSLELGDSALYFCASSNDKDYEQYFGPGTRLTVT.

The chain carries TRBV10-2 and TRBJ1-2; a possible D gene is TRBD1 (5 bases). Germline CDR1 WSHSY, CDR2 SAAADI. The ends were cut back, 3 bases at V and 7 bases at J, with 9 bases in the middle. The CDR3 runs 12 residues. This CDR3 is CASSDRGIGYTF. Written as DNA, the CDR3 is TGCGCCAGCAGTGACCGGGGGATTGGCTACACCTTC.

CDR3 amino acids: CASSLGRTDTQYF. CDR3 DNA sequence: TGTGCCAGCAGCTTGGGACGCACAGATACGCAGTATTTT. This chain connects TRBV11-2 to TRBJ2-3; D tentatively reads TRBD1 or TRBD2 (5 bases each). Germline assignment: CDR1 SGHAT and CDR2 FQNNGV. Trimming took off 3 bases at V and 1 base at J, with 5 bases between the two ends. The CDR3 is made up of 13 amino acids.

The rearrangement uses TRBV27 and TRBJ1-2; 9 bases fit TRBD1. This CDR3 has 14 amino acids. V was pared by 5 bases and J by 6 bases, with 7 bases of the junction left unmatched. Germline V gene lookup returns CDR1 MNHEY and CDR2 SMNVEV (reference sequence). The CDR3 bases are TGTGCCAGCAGTACAGGGGGCGGTTGGCATGGCTACACCTTC. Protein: CASSTGGGWHGYTF.

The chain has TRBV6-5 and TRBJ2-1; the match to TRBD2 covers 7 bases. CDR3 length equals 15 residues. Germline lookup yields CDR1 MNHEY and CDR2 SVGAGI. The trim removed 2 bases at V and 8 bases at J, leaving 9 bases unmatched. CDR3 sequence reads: CASSYQQRDSDEQFF. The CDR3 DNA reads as TGTGCCAGCAGTTACCAGCAGCGGGATTCGGATGAGCAGTTCTTC.

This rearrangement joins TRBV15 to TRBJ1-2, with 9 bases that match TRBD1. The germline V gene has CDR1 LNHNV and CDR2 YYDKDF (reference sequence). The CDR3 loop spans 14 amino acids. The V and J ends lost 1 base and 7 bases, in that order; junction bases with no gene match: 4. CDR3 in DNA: TGTGCCACCAGCAGAGGGACAGGGGCAACTGGCTACACCTTC. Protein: CATSRGTGATGYTF. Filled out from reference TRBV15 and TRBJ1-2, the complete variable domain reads DAMVIQNPRYQVTQFGKPVTLSCSQTLNHNVMYWYQQKSSQAPKLLFHYYDKDFNNEADTPDNFQSRRPNTSFCFLDIRSPGLGDTAMYLCATSRGTGATGYTFGSGTRLTVV.

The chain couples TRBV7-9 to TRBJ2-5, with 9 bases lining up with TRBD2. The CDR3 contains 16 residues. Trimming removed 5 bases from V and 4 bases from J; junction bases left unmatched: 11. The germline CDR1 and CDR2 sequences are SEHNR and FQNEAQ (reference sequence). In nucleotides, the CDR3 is TGTGCCAGCAGCCACCGGGGACTAGCTTTCCCAGAGACCCAGTACTTC. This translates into CASSHRGLAFPETQYF. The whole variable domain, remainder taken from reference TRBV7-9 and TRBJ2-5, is DTGVSQNPRHKITKRGQNVTFRCDPISEHNRLYWYRQTLGQGPEFLTYFQNEAQLEKSRLLSDRFSAERPKGSFSTLEIQRTEQGDSAMYLCASSHRGLAFPETQYFGPGTRLLVL.

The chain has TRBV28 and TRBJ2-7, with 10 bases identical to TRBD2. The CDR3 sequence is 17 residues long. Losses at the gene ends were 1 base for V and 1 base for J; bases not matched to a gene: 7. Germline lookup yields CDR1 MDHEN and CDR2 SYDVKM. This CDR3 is CASSLSASGRDSYEQYF. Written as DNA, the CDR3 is TGTGCCAGCAGTTTATCGGCTAGCGGGAGAGATTCCTACGAGCAGTACTTC.

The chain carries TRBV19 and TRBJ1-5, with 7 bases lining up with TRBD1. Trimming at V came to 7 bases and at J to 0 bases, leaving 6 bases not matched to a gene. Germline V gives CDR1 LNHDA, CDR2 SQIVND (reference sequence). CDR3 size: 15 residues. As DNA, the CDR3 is TGTGCCAGTACCGACAGGGACTATAGCAATCAGCCCCAGCATTTT. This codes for CASTDRDYSNQPQHF.

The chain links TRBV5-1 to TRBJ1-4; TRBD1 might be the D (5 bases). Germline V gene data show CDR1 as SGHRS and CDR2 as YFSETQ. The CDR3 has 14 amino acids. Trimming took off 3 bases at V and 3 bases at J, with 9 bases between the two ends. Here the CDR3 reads CASSSAGSNEKLFF. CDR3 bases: TGCGCCAGCAGCTCTGCAGGGTCTAATGAAAAACTGTTTTTT. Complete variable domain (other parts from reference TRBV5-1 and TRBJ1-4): KAGVTQTPRYLIKTRGQQVTLSCSPISGHRSVSWYQQTPGQGLQFLFEYFSETQRNKGNFPGRFSGRQFSNSRSEMNVSTLELGDSALYLCASSSAGSNEKLFFGSGTQLSVL.

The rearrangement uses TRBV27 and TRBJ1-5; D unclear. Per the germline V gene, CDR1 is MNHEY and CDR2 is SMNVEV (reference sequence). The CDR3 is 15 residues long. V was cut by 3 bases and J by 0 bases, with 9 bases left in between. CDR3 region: CASSFSGFSNQPQHF. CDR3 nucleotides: TGTGCCAGCAGTTTTTCAGGTTTTAGCAATCAGCCCCAGCATTTT.

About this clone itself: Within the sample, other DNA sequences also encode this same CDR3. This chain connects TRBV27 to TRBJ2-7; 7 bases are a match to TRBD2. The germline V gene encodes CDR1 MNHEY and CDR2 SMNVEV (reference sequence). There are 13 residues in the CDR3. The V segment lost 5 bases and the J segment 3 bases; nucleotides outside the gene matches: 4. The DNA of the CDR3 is TGTGCCAGCAGTCTCGGGAGGAGCTACGAGCAGTACTTC. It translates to CASSLGRSYEQYF.